One sample yielded the 10 T cell receptor beta chains listed below, sequenced in a study of blood T cell repertoires in COVID-19. Method: immunoSEQ multiplex PCR; TCRdb's copy keeps in-frame clones and lacks some. The sample carries about 96,000 clones, roughly 90% recorded once. Input material: peripheral blood. These receptors were collected from a human donor with COVID-19, enrolled during active disease. The donor label of this sample is uncertain.

The genes are TRBV5-1 and TRBJ1-2; no clear D gene. CDR1 is SGHRS, CDR2 YFSETQ, per germline. The CDR3 sequence is 12 residues long. Deletions cut 4 bases from V and 3 bases from J, with 7 bases between. The CDR3 sequence is CASSHGDYGYTF. Here the CDR3 DNA reads TGCGCCAGCAGCCATGGAGACTATGGCTACACCTTC. The variable domain in full, completed from reference TRBV5-1 and TRBJ1-2, reads KAGVTQTPRYLIKTRGQQVTLSCSPISGHRSVSWYQQTPGQGLQFLFEYFSETQRNKGNFPGRFSGRQFSNSRSEMNVSTLELGDSALYLCASSHGDYGYTFGSGTRLTVV.

The V and J genes are TRBV10-1 and TRBJ2-7, with 8 bases fitting TRBD2. In germline, CDR1 is WNHNN, CDR2 SYGVQD (reference sequence). The CDR3 sequence is 15 residues long. J was trimmed by 2 bases and V by 2 bases; bases with no gene match: 5. In nucleotides, the CDR3 is TGCGCCAGCAGTGAGACTGCGGGGGGTCCCTACGAGCAGTACTTC. It is translated as CASSETAGGPYEQYF.

The V call is TRBV2, the J call TRBJ2-5; TRBD2 matches at 11 bases. The junction had 9 bases not matched to a gene; V was cut back by 5 bases and J by 7 bases. This CDR3 has 15 residues. The germline gives CDR1 SNHLY, CDR2 FYNNEI. The DNA of the CDR3 is TGTGCCAGCAGTCCAATGACTAGCGGGAAGGTGACCCAGTACTTC. Translated, it gives CASSPMTSGKVTQYF. The full variable domain, in which reference TRBV2 and TRBJ2-5 provide the parts outside the CDR3, is EPEVTQTPSHQVTQMGQEVILRCVPISNHLYFYWYRQILGQKVEFLVSFYNNEISEKSEIFDDQFSVERPDGSNFTLKIRSTKLEDSAMYFCASSPMTSGKVTQYFGPGTRLLVL.

The rearrangement links TRBV7-9 to TRBJ2-7; TRBD1 might be the D (6 bases). Trimming removed 6 bases from V and 0 bases from J, with 12 bases in between. The CDR3 consists of 14 residues. Germline-derived CDR1 and CDR2 are SEHNR and FQNEAQ (reference sequence). CDR3 residues: CASRGPGHSYEQYF. CDR3 DNA sequence: TGTGCCAGCAGGGGACCGGGACACTCCTACGAGCAGTACTTC.

This clone was seen just once. The V call is TRBV9, the J call TRBJ2-7, with 8 nucleotides matching TRBD2. Germline CDR1 is SGDLS and CDR2 is YYNGEE. The CDR3 contains 16 residues. Trimming removed 4 bases from V and 5 bases from J; junction bases left unmatched: 14. The CDR3 sequence: CASSPRGGSLLDEQYF. In nucleotides, the CDR3 is TGTGCCAGCAGCCCCCGGGGGGGTTCGCTCCTAGACGAGCAGTACTTC.

This chain connects TRBV7-9 to TRBJ1-2; D might be TRBD1 (5 bases). Germline-derived CDR1 and CDR2 are SEHNR and FQNEAQ (reference sequence). V was clipped by 4 bases and J by 2 bases, with 14 bases between them. This CDR3 region has 15 residues. The CDR3 sequence: CASSWGWAGNYGYTF. In DNA form, the CDR3 reads TGTGCCAGCAGCTGGGGCTGGGCAGGGAACTATGGCTACACCTTC.

J is TRBJ1-2 and V is TRBV11-2; 8 bases agree with TRBD1. In germline, CDR1 is SGHAT, CDR2 FQNNGV. The CDR3 length is 15 residues. After removal of 4 bases from V and 8 bases from J, the junction contained 12 bases not matched to a gene. The DNA for the CDR3 is TGTGCCAGCAGCTCAGGGACAGGTCGAGTTGACGGCTACACCTTC. The encoded protein is CASSSGTGRVDGYTF.

The chain combines TRBV5-4 with TRBJ1-5; D gene ambiguous. The V gene's germline CDR1 is SGHNT and CDR2 YYREEE (reference sequence). The CDR3 consists of 13 residues. Deletions cut 0 bases from V and 8 bases from J, with 9 bases between. CDR3 nucleotides: TGTGCCAGCAGCTTGGACACCGGGGAGCCCCAGCATTTT. This translates into CASSLDTGEPQHF. The variable domain in full, completed from reference TRBV5-4 and TRBJ1-5, reads ETGVTQSPTHLIKTRGQQVTLRCSSQSGHNTVSWYQQALGQGPQFIFQYYREEENGRGNFPPRFSGLQFPNYSSELNVNALELDDSALYLCASSLDTGEPQHFGDGTRLSIL.

This chain joins TRBV2 and TRBJ1-1; a possible D gene is TRBD1 (5 bases). The CDR3 length is 13 residues. Germline values: CDR1 SNHLY, CDR2 FYNNEI. The ends were cut back, 4 bases at V and 6 bases at J, with 12 bases in the middle. The CDR3 DNA reads as TGTGCCAGCAGTGTGGGGCGGGGCGCTGAAGCTTTCTTT. As protein: CASSVGRGAEAFF.

The CDR3 reads CASSYGTGDTQYF. In nucleotides, the CDR3 is TGTGCCAGCAGCTACGGGACAGGAGATACGCAGTATTTT. The chain joins TRBV3-1 (or the pseudogene TRBV3-2) to TRBJ2-3, with 8 positions matching TRBD1. Germline V gene lookup returns CDR1 LGHDT and CDR2 YNNKEL (reference sequence). The CDR3 length is 13 residues. V trimming: 5 bases; J trimming: 5 bases; junction bases outside the gene matches: 3.